Sequencing of this T cell receptor (beta chain) was carried out in a study of CD8 T cells in Susac syndrome. Reverse transcription used about 0.45 to 1 ug RNA and random hexamers. TCRdb fed the immunoSEQ multiplex PCR reads into MiXCR, producing one record per CDR3 protein. The table includes about 83,000 distinct CDR3 sequences, about 95% detected once. Per germline, CDR1 SEHNR and CDR2 FQNEAQ (reference sequence). Trimming took 4 bases from V and 6 from J; bases not matched to a gene: 7. This CDR3 spans 15 amino acids. The chain combines TRBV7-9 with TRBJ2-1; 9 bases agree with TRBD1. The TCR sequence derives from a human donor with Susac syndrome. Material for sequencing was CD8+ T cells from PBMCs. The CDR3 spells CASSSGQGWPNEQFF. DNA for the CDR3: TGTGCCAGCAGCTCGGGACAGGGATGGCCCAATGAGCAGTTCTTC.